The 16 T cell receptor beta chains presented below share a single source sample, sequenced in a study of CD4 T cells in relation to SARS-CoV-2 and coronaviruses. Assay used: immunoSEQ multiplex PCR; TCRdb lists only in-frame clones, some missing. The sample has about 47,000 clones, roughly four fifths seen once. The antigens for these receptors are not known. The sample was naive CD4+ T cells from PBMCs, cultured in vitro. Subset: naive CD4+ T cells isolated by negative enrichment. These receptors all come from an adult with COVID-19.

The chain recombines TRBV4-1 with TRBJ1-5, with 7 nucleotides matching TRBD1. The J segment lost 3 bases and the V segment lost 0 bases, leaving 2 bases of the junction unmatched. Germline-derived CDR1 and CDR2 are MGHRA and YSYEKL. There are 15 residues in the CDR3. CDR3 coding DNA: TGCGCCAGCAGCCAAGACAGGGGGAACAATCAGCCCCAGCATTTT. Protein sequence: CASSQDRGNNQPQHF.

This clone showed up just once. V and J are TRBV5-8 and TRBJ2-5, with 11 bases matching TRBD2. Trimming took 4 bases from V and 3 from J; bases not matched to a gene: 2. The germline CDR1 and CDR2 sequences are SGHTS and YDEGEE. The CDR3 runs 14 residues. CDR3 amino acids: CASSPGLAEETQYF. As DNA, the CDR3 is TGTGCCAGCAGCCCGGGACTAGCGGAAGAGACCCAGTACTTC.

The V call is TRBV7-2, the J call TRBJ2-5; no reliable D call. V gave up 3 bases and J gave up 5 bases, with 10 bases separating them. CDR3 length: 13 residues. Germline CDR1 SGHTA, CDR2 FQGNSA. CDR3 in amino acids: CASSLVRRETQYF. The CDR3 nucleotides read TGTGCCAGCAGCTTGGTGCGTCGGGAGACCCAGTACTTC.

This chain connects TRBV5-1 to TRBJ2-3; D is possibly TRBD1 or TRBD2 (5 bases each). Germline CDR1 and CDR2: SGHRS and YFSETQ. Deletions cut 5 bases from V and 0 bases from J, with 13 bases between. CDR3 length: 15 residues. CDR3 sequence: CASRGDGSSTDTQYF. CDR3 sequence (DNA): TGCGCCAGCAGAGGGGACGGTTCTAGCACAGATACGCAGTATTTT.

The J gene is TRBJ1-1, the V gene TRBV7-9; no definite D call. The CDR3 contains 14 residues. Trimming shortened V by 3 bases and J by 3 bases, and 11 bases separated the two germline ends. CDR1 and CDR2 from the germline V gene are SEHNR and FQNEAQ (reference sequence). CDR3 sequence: CASSFRETDTEAFF. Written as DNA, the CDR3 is TGTGCCAGCAGCTTTCGTGAGACGGACACTGAAGCTTTCTTT.

The CDR3 bases are TGCAGCGTTGACAGGGGAGGTTACGAGCAGTACTTC. The encoded protein is CSVDRGGYEQYF. The genes are TRBV29-1 and TRBJ2-7; D is tentatively TRBD1 or TRBD2 (6 bases each). The germline V gene has CDR1 SQVTM and CDR2 ANQGSEA. The length of the CDR3 is 12 residues. The ends were cut back, 3 bases at V and 4 bases at J, with 10 bases in the middle.

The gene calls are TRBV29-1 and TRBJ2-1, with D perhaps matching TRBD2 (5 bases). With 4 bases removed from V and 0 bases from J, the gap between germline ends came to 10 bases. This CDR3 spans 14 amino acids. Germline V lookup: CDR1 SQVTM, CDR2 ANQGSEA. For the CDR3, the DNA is TGCAGCGTTGCACGGGATAGCTCCTACAATGAGCAGTTCTTC. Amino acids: CSVARDSSYNEQFF.

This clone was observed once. CDR3 bases: TGTGCCAGCAGCCGGGACAGGGCGAGGGATCAGCCCCAGCATTTT. It yields the protein CASSRDRARDQPQHF. The rearrangement joins TRBV6-6 to TRBJ1-5, with 9 nucleotides matching TRBD1. The V segment lost 6 bases and the J segment 5 bases; nucleotides outside the gene matches: 8. The CDR3 totals 15 residues. Germline V gene lookup returns CDR1 MNHNY and CDR2 SVGAGI (reference sequence).

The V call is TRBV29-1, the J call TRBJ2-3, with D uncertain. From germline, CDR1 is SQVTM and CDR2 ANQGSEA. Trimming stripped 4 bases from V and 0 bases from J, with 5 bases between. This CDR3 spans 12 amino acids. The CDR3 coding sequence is TGCAGCGTTGGCGACAGCACAGATACGCAGTATTTT. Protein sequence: CSVGDSTDTQYF.

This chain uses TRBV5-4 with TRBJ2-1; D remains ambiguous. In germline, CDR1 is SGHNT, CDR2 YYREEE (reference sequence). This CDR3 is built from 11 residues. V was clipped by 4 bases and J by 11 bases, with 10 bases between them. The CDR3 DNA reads TGTGCCAGCAGCCAAGGGCCTAAGCAGTTCTTC. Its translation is CASSQGPKQFF.

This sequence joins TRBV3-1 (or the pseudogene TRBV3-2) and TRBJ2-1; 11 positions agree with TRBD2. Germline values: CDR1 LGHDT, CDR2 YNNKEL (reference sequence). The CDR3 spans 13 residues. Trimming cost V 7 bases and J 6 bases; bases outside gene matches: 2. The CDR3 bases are TGTGCCAGCAAACTAGCGGGAGCCAATGAGCAGTTCTTC. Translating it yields CASKLAGANEQFF.

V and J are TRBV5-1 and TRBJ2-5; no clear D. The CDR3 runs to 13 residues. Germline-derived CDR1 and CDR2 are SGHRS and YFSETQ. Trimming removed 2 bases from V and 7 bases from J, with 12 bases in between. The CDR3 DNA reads TGCGCCAGCAGCTTAGGACGGACCGTGACCCAGTACTTC. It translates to CASSLGRTVTQYF.

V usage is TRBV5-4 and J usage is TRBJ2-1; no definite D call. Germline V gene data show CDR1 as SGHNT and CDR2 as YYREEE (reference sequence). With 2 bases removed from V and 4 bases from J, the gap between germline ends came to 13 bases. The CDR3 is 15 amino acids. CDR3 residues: CASSFEPLGYNEQFF. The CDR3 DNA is TGTGCCAGCAGCTTCGAGCCTCTAGGTTACAATGAGCAGTTCTTC.

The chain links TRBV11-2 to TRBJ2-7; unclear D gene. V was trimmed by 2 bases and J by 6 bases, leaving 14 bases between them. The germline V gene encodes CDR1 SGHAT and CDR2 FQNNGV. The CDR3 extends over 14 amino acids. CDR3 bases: TGTGCCAGCAGCTTAACGACGGAACTCTTCGAGCAGTACTTC. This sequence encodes CASSLTTELFEQYF. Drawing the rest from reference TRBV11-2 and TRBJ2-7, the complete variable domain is EAGVAQSPRYKIIEKRQSVAFWCNPISGHATLYWYQQILGQGPKLLIQFQNNGVVDDSQLPKDRFSAERLKGVDSTLKIQPAKLEDSAVYLCASSLTTELFEQYFGPGTRLTVT.

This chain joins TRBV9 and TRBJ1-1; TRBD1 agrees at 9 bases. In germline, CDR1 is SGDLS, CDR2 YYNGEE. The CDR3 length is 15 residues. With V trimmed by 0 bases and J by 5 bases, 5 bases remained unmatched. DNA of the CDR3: TGTGCCAGCAGCGTAGACGGGACAGGGATAACTGAAGCTTTCTTT. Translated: CASSVDGTGITEAFF.

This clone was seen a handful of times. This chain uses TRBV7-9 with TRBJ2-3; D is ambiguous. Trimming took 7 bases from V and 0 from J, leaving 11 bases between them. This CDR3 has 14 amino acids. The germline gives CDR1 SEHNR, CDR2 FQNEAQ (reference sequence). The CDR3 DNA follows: TGTGCCAGCAACGGACCGTCTAGCACAGATACGCAGTATTTT. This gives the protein CASNGPSSTDTQYF.